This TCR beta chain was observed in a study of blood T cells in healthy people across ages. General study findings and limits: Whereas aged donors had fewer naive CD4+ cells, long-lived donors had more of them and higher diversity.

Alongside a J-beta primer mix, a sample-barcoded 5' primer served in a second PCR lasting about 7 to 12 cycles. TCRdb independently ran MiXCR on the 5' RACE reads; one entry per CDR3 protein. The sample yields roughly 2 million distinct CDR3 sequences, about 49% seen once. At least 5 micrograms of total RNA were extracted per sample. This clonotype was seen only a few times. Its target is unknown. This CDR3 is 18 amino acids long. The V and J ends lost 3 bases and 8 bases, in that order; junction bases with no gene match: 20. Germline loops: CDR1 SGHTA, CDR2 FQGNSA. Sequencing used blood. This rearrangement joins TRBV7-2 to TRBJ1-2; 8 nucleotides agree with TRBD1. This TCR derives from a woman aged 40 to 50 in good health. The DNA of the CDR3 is TGTGCCAGCAGCTTGGCACGCCAGCTTGGGCAGGGGGCCAGGGGCTACACCTTC. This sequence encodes CASSLARQLGQGARGYTF.